The rows below give T cell receptor beta chains drawn from one sample of a study of blood T cell repertoires in COVID-19. The assay was immunoSEQ multiplex PCR, and TCRdb's table has in-frame clones only and misses some. The sample shows some 180,000 clones, about 76% of them seen only once. Sequenced input: peripheral blood. These receptors all stem from a woman in her 50s with active or convalescent COVID-19. Both conserved end residues are part of each CDR3.

j_call v_call cdr3_aa
TRBJ2-2 TRBV11-3 CASSPRSGGAGELFF
TRBJ2-7 TRBV7-2 CASSLAGGGVQYEQYF
TRBJ2-1 TRBV19 CASSIATGGRNEQFF
TRBJ2-5 TRBV9 CASSVSPETGPQETQYF
TRBJ1-5 TRBV10-3 CAISETAGGSNQPQHF
TRBJ1-2 TRBV7-2 CASSFPPVGTYGYTF
TRBJ1-4 TRBV4-3 CASSQYPRGTTNEKLFF
TRBJ1-5 TRBV6-1 CASSDRGSGGNQPQHF
TRBJ1-4 TRBV6-5 CASSRGQGGEKLFF
TRBJ1-5 TRBV19 CASSPRQGGNQPQHF
TRBJ1-1 TRBV7-2 CASSLLGTSEAFF
TRBJ2-1 TRBV7-2 CASSPKLVYEQFF
TRBJ2-5 TRBV15 CATSIPPRTGETQYF
TRBJ2-2 TRBV12-3/TRBV12-4 CASSHYNTGELFF
TRBJ1-1 TRBV29-1 CSVARTGFRENTEAFF
TRBJ2-2 TRBV4-2 CASSHELAGGTMGGGELFF
TRBJ2-3 TRBV24-1 CATSDPAGDLHTDTQYF
TRBJ1-5 TRBV30 CAWSGQTGSDQPQHF
TRBJ2-3 TRBV5-4 CASSERTGDTDTQYF
TRBJ2-2 TRBV27 CASSLSGLAGATGELFF
TRBJ1-1 TRBV9 CASTKDRVGTEAFF
TRBJ1-4 TRBV27 CASSFQGYEKLFF
TRBJ2-1 TRBV11-2 CASSLSRQGVYNEQFF
TRBJ2-7 TRBV14 CASSQAGTSGRYEQYF
TRBJ2-1 TRBV7-2 CASSPQGAGSYNEQFF
TRBJ1-2 TRBV27 CASSLSSQTGLYGYTF
TRBJ2-7 TRBV7-9 CASSQTGTAYEQYF
TRBJ2-6 TRBV3-1/TRBV3-2 CASSRRGGSSRTSSGANVLTF
TRBJ1-1 TRBV4-2 CASSQGTGGTMNTEAFF
TRBJ1-1 TRBV30 CAWSVKGANTEAFF
TRBJ2-1 TRBV5-1 CASSLAATVNNEQFF
TRBJ1-3 TRBV4-2 CASSQDPQGAGGNTIYF
TRBJ1-4 TRBV5-1 CASSSGQRDEKLFF
TRBJ1-1 TRBV30 CAWGRWGGDTEAFF
TRBJ2-7 TRBV30 CAWSVGTSGFF
TRBJ1-4 TRBV6-2/TRBV6-3 CASSTYRGPEKLFF
TRBJ2-1 TRBV28 CASSSYRQGYSYNEQFF
TRBJ1-2 TRBV7-2 CASSGGQGRSGYTF
TRBJ1-1 TRBV3-1/TRBV3-2 CASSQTGGGREAFF
TRBJ2-7 TRBV4-3 CASSHAIAGDSGYEQYF
TRBJ2-3 TRBV3-1/TRBV3-2 CASSVGQLTADTQYF
TRBJ2-7 TRBV28 CASSSGQAEGYEQYF
TRBJ1-6 TRBV6-1 CASSEATGTGNSPLHF
TRBJ2-3 TRBV7-8 CASSPYSDTQYF
TRBJ2-3 TRBV24-1 CATSDSTGPSTDTQYF
TRBJ2-1 TRBV4-3 CASSQGTGSHNEQFF
TRBJ2-1 TRBV6-2/TRBV6-3 CASSLRDRGVSYNEQFF
TRBJ2-1 TRBV19 CASSNRGNEQFF